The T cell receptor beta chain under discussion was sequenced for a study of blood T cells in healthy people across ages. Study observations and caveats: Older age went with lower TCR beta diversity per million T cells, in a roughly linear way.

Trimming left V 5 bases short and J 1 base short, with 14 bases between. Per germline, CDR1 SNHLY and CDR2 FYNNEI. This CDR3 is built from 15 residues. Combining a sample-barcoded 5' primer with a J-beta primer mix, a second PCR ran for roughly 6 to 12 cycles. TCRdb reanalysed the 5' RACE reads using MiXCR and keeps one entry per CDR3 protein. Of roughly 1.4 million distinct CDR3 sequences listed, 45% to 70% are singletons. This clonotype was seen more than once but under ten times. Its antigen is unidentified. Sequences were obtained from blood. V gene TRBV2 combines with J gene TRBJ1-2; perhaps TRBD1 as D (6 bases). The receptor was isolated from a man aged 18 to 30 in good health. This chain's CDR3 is CASSRTATDNYGYTF. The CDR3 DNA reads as TGTGCCAGCAGTAGGACAGCAACAGATAACTATGGCTACACCTTC.